This TCR beta chain was identified during a study of blood T cell repertoires in COVID-19. The overall study: The United States, Italy and Spain were the sources of the acute and convalescent COVID-19 samples. Sources were T cells, B-cell-depleted T cells, or PBMCs; the material itself was cDNA or gDNA.

This CDR3 has 15 residues. Original processing methods: Reference gene primer amplification in the assay estimated nucleated cell counts. Sequenced by immunoSEQ multiplex PCR; TCRdb stores in-frame clones only, minus some. V, J and clone size are taken as reported in that table, and D and trimming were inferred from the DNA itself. The sample lists around 300,000 clones; around 86% were seen once. The chain joins TRBV21-1 to TRBJ2-1; TRBD2, the table's D call, lacks a check against the DNA. TRBV21-1 is a known pseudogene. The source is a man between 45 and 60 years old with active or convalescent COVID-19. Source material: peripheral blood. CDR3 coding DNA: TGTGCCAGCAGCAAAGGTAGCGGGGCATACAATGAGCAGTTCTTC. Encoded protein: CASSKGSGAYNEQFF.